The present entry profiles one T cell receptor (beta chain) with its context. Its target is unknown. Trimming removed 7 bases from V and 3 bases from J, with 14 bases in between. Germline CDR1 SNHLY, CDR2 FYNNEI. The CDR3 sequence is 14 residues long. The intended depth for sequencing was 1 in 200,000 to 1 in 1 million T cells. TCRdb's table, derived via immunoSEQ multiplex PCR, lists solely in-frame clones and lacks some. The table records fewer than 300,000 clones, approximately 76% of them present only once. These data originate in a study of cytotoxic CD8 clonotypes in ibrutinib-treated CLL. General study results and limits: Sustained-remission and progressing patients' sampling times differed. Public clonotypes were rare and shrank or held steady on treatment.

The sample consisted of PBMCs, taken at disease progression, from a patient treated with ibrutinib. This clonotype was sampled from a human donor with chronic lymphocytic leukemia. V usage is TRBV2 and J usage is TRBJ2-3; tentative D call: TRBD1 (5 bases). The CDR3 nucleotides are TGTGCCAGCATGCAGGGTTTGGTAACAGATACGCAGTATTTT. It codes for CASMQGLVTDTQYF.